This T cell receptor (beta chain) was sequenced for a study of blood T cell repertoires in COVID-19 (dated by TCRdb to 2019 to 2021). Turning to the overall study: Samples from collaborators originated in the United States, Italy and Spain and spanned both the acute and convalescent phases of COVID-19. The material from the prospective study consisted of cDNA or gDNA derived from T cells, B-cell-depleted T cells, or PBMCs. Subjects who had been exposed to COVID-19, were actively infected with it, or had recovered from it provided the deeply sampled blood TCRbeta repertoires that made up the dataset. The repertoires were made available in a free public database intended to serve as a resource for research on the immune response to SARS-CoV-2. Samples were obtained from the ongoing ImmuneRACE study (first 160 participants) and from 1,000 to 1,500 subjects provided by 6 global collaborators. A de-identified subject ID, COVID-19 status, age in years and sex were almost always included in the sample metadata. Where HLA class I and class II types were available, the types were taken from metadata supplied by the sample provider, not from assay-based typing. Summary of the overall study and its limitations: The quantity of clinical and demographic metadata differed by source and by participant and was supplied without curation.

Each collaborating institution followed its own protocols to collect whole blood in K2EDTA tubes. For TCRbeta analysis, collaborator samples were shipped as frozen whole blood, as isolated PBMCs, or as DNA extracted from either sample type. On this clone itself: Its specific antigen is unknown. The input lacks base qualities; no much larger clone sits a single base away.

TCRbeta CDR3 regions were amplified from genomic DNA using the immunoSEQ Assay, a bias-controlled multiplex PCR. As for the authors' bioinformatics: The number of nucleated cells in each sample was estimated from the amplification of reference gene primers within the assay. To quantify the absolute abundance of each unique TCRbeta CDR3 rearrangement, sequence reads were collapsed and filtered. Productive Simpson clonality was computed per sample as the square root of Simpson's diversity index over productive rearrangements. TCRdb stores this immuneACCESS table with in-frame sequences only. Part of the clones is absent; in the studies checked, under half of the shortfall reflects unresolved V genes, and no reason is known for the rest. V and J calls and clone size are those listed in that table; D and trimming were worked out from the DNA. The sample data list 80,000 to 100,000 clones, and approximately 91% of these were observed just once. The ten largest clones capture about 2% of the sample.

Sequenced material: peripheral blood. This receptor was taken from a human donor with active COVID-19. The donor label of this sample is uncertain.

The CDR3 region: CSVEEGASEQYF. The sequenced DNA is TGCAGCGTTGAAGAAGGGGCGAGCGAGCAGTACTTC. The sequence joins TRBV29-1 to TRBJ2-7; TRBD1 is perhaps the D gene, given 5 matching bases. CDR1 and CDR2, looked up from the germline V gene, are SQVTM and ANQGSEA. The CDR3 has 12 amino acids, counting the end cysteine and phenylalanine. Only the CDR3 DNA stays, 36 bases, in frame from base 1. V is cut by 0 bases and J by 6 bases, and the space between the germline ends is 9 bases.